This T cell receptor beta chain was sequenced for a study (dated by TCRdb to about 2015). As for the study more broadly: The study set out to test whether tumor-infiltrating Tregs in breast cancer get recruited from blood Tregs or are instead converted in situ from other CD4+ T cell subsets. Results the study describes overall, beyond this receptor: Tumor-infiltrating Treg TCR alpha and beta sequences overlapped most with tumor naive CD4+ T cells, then with blood naive CD4+ T cells. Rather than covering whole repertoires, validation in the larger cohort was restricted to a single TCR beta V-J rearrangement. The TCR gene usage of tumor memory CD4+ T cells clustered together with blood and lymph node memory CD4+ cells and with lymph node naive CD4+ cells.

Full-length TCR variable regions were amplified by 5' RACE PCR with constant-region reverse primers, followed by semi-nested PCR with Nested Universal Primer A. Using the ReliaPrep RNA Cell Miniprep System, total RNA was extracted, and the SMARTer RACE 5'/3' Kit was then used to reverse transcribe the RNA into 5'RACE-ready cDNA. Multiplex adaptors were used to barcode full-length TCR alpha and beta libraries, and the barcoded libraries were sequenced on an Illumina MiSeq. The study's own analysis went as follows. Sequencing data were pooled across the five patients for each of nine subset-tissue groups and compared by unsupervised clustering of TCR gene usage. The Morisita-Horn index was used to calculate repertoire similarity, with shared sequences weighted according to their contribution to each repertoire. TCRdb applied fastp at Q25 and MiXCR to the public reads, then kept only in-frame beta chains. Rows are unified per CDR3 protein, each entry keeping the most common DNA and genes. It is TCRdb's table, rather than the study itself, that gives the V and J calls and clone size. In all, the sample holds 34,000 or so distinct CDR3 sequences, and roughly a quarter of those were seen once. Jointly, the top ten make up 2.3% of the sample.

Deletion took 3 bases off V and 1 base off J, with a span of 9 bases between the germline ends. Measured from the cysteine to the phenylalanine, the CDR3 is 13 residues long. Left in the record is the CDR3 DNA by itself, 39 bases read in frame from the first base. From the germline V gene (reference sequence), CDR1 is DFQATT and CDR2 is SNEGSKA. Tregs were isolated as CD4+CD25+CD127-/low cells. Tregs, naive and memory CD4+ T cells from tumor, blood and ipsilateral draining lymph nodes of about five breast cancer patients underwent full-length TCR alpha and beta sequencing. Tumor tissue and lymph nodes obtained from ipsilateral axillary dissection were perfused with PBS, minced and then digested with collagenase I and hyaluronidase. A purity exceeding 90% was confirmed by FACS for the sorted cell populations. Remarks on this clonotype: What this receptor recognizes is not known. There are no base qualities to consult, and no much larger clone falls within one base.

The chain uses TRBV20-1 and TRBJ1-1, with the D gene not confidently named. Material: tumor-infiltrating Tregs sorted from the breast tumor. This TCR came from a female donor with breast cancer. The DNA sequence reads TGCAGTGCTAGTCTGTCTTGGAACACTGAAGCTTTCTTT. Its product reads: CSASLSWNTEAFF.